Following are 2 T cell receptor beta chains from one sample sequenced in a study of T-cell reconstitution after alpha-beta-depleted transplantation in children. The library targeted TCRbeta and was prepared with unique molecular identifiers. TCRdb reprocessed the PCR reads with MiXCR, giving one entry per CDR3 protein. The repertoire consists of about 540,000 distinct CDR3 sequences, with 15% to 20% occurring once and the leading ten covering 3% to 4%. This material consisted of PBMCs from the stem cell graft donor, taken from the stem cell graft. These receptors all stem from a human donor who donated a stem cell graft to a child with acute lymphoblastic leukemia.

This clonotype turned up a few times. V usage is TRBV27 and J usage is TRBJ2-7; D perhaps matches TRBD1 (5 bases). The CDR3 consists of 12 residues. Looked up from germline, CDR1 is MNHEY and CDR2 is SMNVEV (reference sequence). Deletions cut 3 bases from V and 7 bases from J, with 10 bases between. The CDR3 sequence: CASSLAKGEQYF. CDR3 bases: TGTGCCAGCAGTTTGGCCAAGGGGGAGCAGTACTTC.

CDR3 loop: CAISELTGGNTEAFF. The CDR3 nucleotides are TGTGCCATCAGTGAACTAACAGGGGGGAACACTGAAGCTTTCTTT. The V call is TRBV10-3, the J call TRBJ1-1; TRBD1 aligns across 8 bases. The germline gives CDR1 ENHRY, CDR2 SYGVKD. Trimming took 3 bases from V and 1 from J; bases not matched to a gene: 4. The CDR3 is 15 amino acids.